A single sample gave rise to the 20 T cell receptor beta chains below, sequenced in a study of blood T cell repertoires in COVID-19. Sequencing used immunoSEQ multiplex PCR; TCRdb keeps in-frame clones, though not all of them. The table lists 310,000 or so clones, approximately 90% of them singletons. Material: PBMCs or T cells enriched from blood (not recorded which). The receptors shown here come from a woman younger than 30 who had recovered from COVID-19.

The rearrangement links TRBV7-2 to TRBJ2-2, with D tentatively TRBD1 (6 bases). V lost 2 bases and J 7 bases, leaving 14 bases between the germline ends. The CDR3 loop spans 15 amino acids. The germline V gene encodes CDR1 SGHTA and CDR2 FQGNSA. CDR3 loop: CASSLPPGAVGELFF. CDR3 nucleotide sequence: TGTGCCAGCAGCTTACCCCCAGGGGCGGTCGGGGAGCTGTTTTTT. The full variable domain, rest sourced from reference TRBV7-2 and TRBJ2-2, is GAGVSQSPSNKVTEKGKDVELRCDPISGHTALYWYRQSLGQGLEFLIYFQGNSAPDKSGLPSDRFSAERTGGSVSTLTIQRTQQEDSAVYLCASSLPPGAVGELFFGEGSRLTVL.

The genes are TRBV5-6 and TRBJ2-7; the D gene is possibly TRBD1 (5 bases). This CDR3 has 15 amino acids. The germline V gene encodes CDR1 SGHDT and CDR2 YYEEEE. Trimming removed 2 bases from V and 6 bases from J, with 18 bases in between. CDR3 in amino acids: CASSLGAGISSEQYF. CDR3 DNA: TGTGCCAGCAGCTTAGGGGCAGGGATTAGTAGCGAGCAGTACTTC. The whole variable domain, filled in from reference TRBV5-6 and TRBJ2-7, reads DAGVTQSPTHLIKTRGQQVTLRCSPKSGHDTVSWYQQALGQGPQFIFQYYEEEERQRGNFPDRFSGHQFPNYSSELNVNALLLGDSALYLCASSLGAGISSEQYFGPGTRLTVT.

The chain couples TRBV19 to TRBJ2-7; 7 bases are a match to TRBD1. V dropped 3 bases and J dropped 0; count of bases not matched to a gene: 2. The germline V gene encodes CDR1 LNHDA and CDR2 SQIVND (reference sequence). The CDR3 is 14 residues long. CDR3 DNA: TGTGCCAGTAGTATTAGACAGGGCTCCTACGAGCAGTACTTC. This encodes CASSIRQGSYEQYF.

The chain employs TRBV23-1 and TRBJ1-1, with D tentatively TRBD1 (5 bases). TRBV23-1 is filed as an ORF, its function uncertain. Trimming left V 4 bases short and J 6 bases short, with 18 bases between. The CDR3 has 15 residues. The CDR3 reads CASSRIKTERAEAFF. The CDR3, as DNA: TGCGCCAGCAGTCGAATTAAGACAGAACGCGCTGAAGCTTTCTTT.

The chain employs TRBV11-2 and TRBJ2-7; no reliable D call. Trimming removed 4 bases from V and 1 base from J, with 14 bases in between. Germline CDR1 SGHAT, CDR2 FQNNGV. CDR3 length: 15 amino acids. CDR3 nucleotide sequence: TGTGCCAGCAGCTCTTACTCGAAACGGTCCTACGAGCAGTACTTC. As protein: CASSSYSKRSYEQYF. The full variable domain, in which reference TRBV11-2 and TRBJ2-7 provide the parts outside the CDR3, is EAGVAQSPRYKIIEKRQSVAFWCNPISGHATLYWYQQILGQGPKLLIQFQNNGVVDDSQLPKDRFSAERLKGVDSTLKIQPAKLEDSAVYLCASSSYSKRSYEQYFGPGTRLTVT.

The chain joins TRBV7-9 to TRBJ1-4; D unclear. Germline V gene sequence: CDR1 SEHNR, CDR2 FQNEAQ (reference sequence). CDR3 size: 13 residues. Trimming pared 3 bases from V and 7 bases from J, leaving 9 bases between. CDR3 region: CASSFSRSEKLFF. CDR3 bases: TGTGCCAGCAGCTTCTCGCGGAGTGAAAAACTGTTTTTT.

The chain couples TRBV6-4 to TRBJ1-5; D is undetermined. There are 14 residues in the CDR3. Trimming removed 6 bases from V and 4 bases from J, with 13 bases in between. Germline V gives CDR1 MRHNA, CDR2 SNTAGT. CDR3: CASSAVAGNQPQHF. CDR3 in DNA: TGTGCCAGCAGCGCCGTGGCGGGGAATCAGCCCCAGCATTTT.

The rearrangement uses TRBV5-8 and TRBJ2-3; 13 bases fit TRBD2. This CDR3 contains 16 residues. Per the germline V gene, CDR1 is SGHTS and CDR2 is YDEGEE. The J segment lost 4 bases and the V segment lost 0 bases, leaving 2 bases of the junction unmatched. The CDR3 region has the DNA TGTGCCAGCAGCTTGGGACTAGCGGGGGGCGCAGATACGCAGTATTTT. Translation: CASSLGLAGGADTQYF.

The V gene is TRBV4-2, the J gene TRBJ2-6; D is uncertain. V dropped 3 bases and J dropped 0 bases, with 3 bases sitting between them. The CDR3 spans 14 residues. Germline CDR1 is LGHNA and CDR2 is YNFKEQ. The CDR3 is CASSHNSGANVLTF. The CDR3 DNA is TGTGCCAGCAGCCATAACTCTGGGGCCAACGTCCTGACTTTC.

The chain joins TRBV7-2 to TRBJ2-7, with TRBD1 matching over 9 bases. CDR1 is SGHTA, CDR2 FQGNSA, per germline. The ends lost 0 bases at V and 6 bases at J; junction bases unmatched: 6. The CDR3 has 15 amino acids. CDR3 DNA sequence: TGTGCCAGCAGCTTAGCCTTACAGGGGGCCGGCGAGCAGTACTTC. This codes for CASSLALQGAGEQYF.

In its sample, this clone was seen once. The chain joins TRBV7-6 to TRBJ1-6, with D uncertain. V dropped 0 bases and J dropped 8 bases, with 5 bases sitting between them. Germline V lookup: CDR1 SGHVS, CDR2 FNYEAQ. This CDR3 has 13 amino acids. CDR3 coding DNA: TGTGCCAGCAGCTTAGCAGAGTATTCACCCCTCCACTTT. Translating it yields CASSLAEYSPLHF.

This clone was recorded once. V and J are TRBV19 and TRBJ1-3, with D tentatively TRBD1 (5 bases). Deletions cut 4 bases from V and 4 bases from J, with 11 bases between. Looked up from germline, CDR1 is LNHDA and CDR2 is SQIVND (reference sequence). The CDR3 contains 14 residues. This chain's CDR3 is CASSNRLPGNTIYF. As DNA, the CDR3 is TGTGCCAGTAGTAACAGGCTACCCGGAAACACCATATATTTT. Drawing the rest from reference TRBV19 and TRBJ1-3, the complete variable domain is DGGITQSPKYLFRKEGQNVTLSCEQNLNHDAMYWYRQDPGQGLRLIYYSQIVNDFQKGDIAEGYSVSREKKESFPLTVTSAQKNPTAFYLCASSNRLPGNTIYFGEGSWLTVV.

The CDR3 bases are TGCAGCGGACAATTAGTAAACACTGAAGCTTTCTTT. As protein: CSGQLVNTEAFF. The V call is TRBV29-1, the J call TRBJ1-1; unclear D gene. The CDR3 extends over 12 amino acids. Germline V gene lookup returns CDR1 SQVTM and CDR2 ANQGSEA. V lost 7 bases to trimming and J lost 2 bases, with 11 bases between them.

This clone was seen more than once but under ten times. The chain recombines TRBV10-3 with TRBJ1-6; TRBD1 matches 9 bases. The germline CDR1 and CDR2 sequences are ENHRY and SYGVKD. V was clipped by 11 bases and J by 8 bases; unmatched bases: 7. This CDR3 comprises 13 residues. The CDR3 nucleotides read TGTGCCGCACGACAGGGGGAGGATTCACCCCTCCACTTT. This gives the protein CAARQGEDSPLHF.

This clone was observed once. The CDR3 bases are TGTGCCAGCAGCTTTACCGGACAGGGGGCAGAAAAACTGTTTTTT. Amino acid sequence: CASSFTGQGAEKLFF. This rearrangement joins TRBV5-4 to TRBJ1-4; the match to TRBD1 covers 11 bases. CDR3 length: 15 amino acids. The J segment lost 8 bases and the V segment lost 2 bases, leaving 5 bases of the junction unmatched. Germline assignment: CDR1 SGHNT and CDR2 YYREEE (reference sequence). The full variable domain, in which reference TRBV5-4 and TRBJ1-4 provide the parts outside the CDR3, is ETGVTQSPTHLIKTRGQQVTLRCSSQSGHNTVSWYQQALGQGPQFIFQYYREEENGRGNFPPRFSGLQFPNYSSELNVNALELDDSALYLCASSFTGQGAEKLFFGSGTQLSVL.

The chain employs TRBV27 and TRBJ1-1; D is undetermined. The germline V gene has CDR1 MNHEY and CDR2 SMNVEV (reference sequence). This CDR3 spans 16 amino acids. Trimming pared 0 bases from V and 1 base from J, leaving 12 bases between. In nucleotides, the CDR3 is TGTGCCAGCAGTTTATCGTCGTTCCCCCCGAACACTGAAGCTTTCTTT. It encodes CASSLSSFPPNTEAFF.

J is TRBJ1-6 and V is TRBV4-3; TRBD1 matches 9 bases. Germline-derived CDR1 and CDR2 are LGHNA and YSLEER. This CDR3 has 16 residues. Germline trimming cut 0 bases from V and 9 bases from J; bases unmatched to any gene: 6. CDR3 region: CASSQDPGQGSSPLHF. CDR3 nucleotide sequence: TGCGCCAGCAGCCAAGATCCAGGACAGGGGAGTTCACCCCTCCACTTT.

The rearrangement uses TRBV27 and TRBJ2-5, with TRBD2 matching over 12 bases. Germline CDR1 is MNHEY and CDR2 is SMNVEV (reference sequence). V dropped 1 base and J dropped 4; count of bases not matched to a gene: 4. The CDR3 is 16 amino acids. The CDR3 coding sequence is TGTGCCAGCAGTTTATATCTAGCGGGAGGGCGAGAGACCCAGTACTTC. It is translated as CASSLYLAGGRETQYF.

The rearrangement links TRBV9 to TRBJ2-7, with 7 bases lining up with TRBD1. Germline-derived CDR1 and CDR2 are SGDLS and YYNGEE. After removal of 1 base from V and 5 bases from J, the junction contained 9 bases not matched to a gene. This CDR3 contains 15 residues. The CDR3 nucleotides read TGTGCCAGCAGCGTATCAGGTCAGGGGGACGACGAGCAGTACTTC. Amino acids: CASSVSGQGDDEQYF.

This sequence joins TRBV4-3 and TRBJ2-7, with TRBD1 matching over 7 bases. Germline lookup yields CDR1 LGHNA and CDR2 YSLEER. There are 13 residues in the CDR3. V trimming: 4 bases; J trimming: 7 bases; junction bases outside the gene matches: 7. CDR3 region: CASSPSRDSEQYF. The CDR3 bases are TGCGCCAGCAGCCCGTCCCGGGACAGTGAGCAGTACTTC.